Included here is one TCR beta chain sequence, with context. The sample belongs to a study of blood T cell repertoires in COVID-19. About the research overall: Sample material is recorded as cDNA or gDNA derived from T cells, B-cell-depleted T cells, or PBMCs.

Germline CDR1 and CDR2: MNHNY and SVGAGI (reference sequence). V shed 5 bases and J shed 7 bases, with 23 bases lying between them. This CDR3 is 17 amino acids long. In the original workflow: Amplification with reference gene primers provided the estimates of nucleated cell counts. Profiled with immunoSEQ multiplex PCR; TCRdb holds only in-frame clones, not every one. That table furnishes V, J and clone size, whereas the DNA furnished D and trimming. This table holds about 52,000 clones, 90% found once. This sequence joins TRBV6-6 and TRBJ2-2; a weak D match, TRBD1 (6 bases). The TCR comes from a human donor in a cohort sampled during active COVID-19. Sequences were obtained from peripheral blood. In nucleotides, the CDR3 is TGTGCCAGCAGTCTAAACTTTGGGGGCAAGTATGGCGGGGAGCTGTTTTTT. This gives the protein CASSLNFGGKYGGELFF.